This TCR beta chain was profiled in a study of blood T cells in healthy people across ages. Findings of the study overall: The study found more naive CD4+ cells and higher diversity in long-lived than aged donors.

It was roughly 10 milliliters of peripheral blood that were drawn from each donor. V dropped 1 base and J dropped 7 bases, with 20 bases sitting between them. The CDR3 loop spans 17 amino acids. On this clonotype itself: The antigen is not known.

Using a J-beta primer mix together with a sample-barcoded 5' primer, a second PCR was run for roughly 7 to 12 cycles. Each cDNA molecule, via a template-switch adaptor with 12 random nucleotides, was tagged. A single record per CDR3 protein comes from TCRdb applying MiXCR to the 5' RACE reads. The repertoire holds about 1.1 million distinct CDR3 sequences, with 30% to 40% as singletons. V is TRBV12-3 or TRBV12-4 and J is TRBJ1-5, with a possible D match to TRBD1 (6 bases). This TCR derives from a man between 18 and 29 years old in good health. Sequencing was performed on blood. CDR3 bases: TGTGCCAGCAGTTTAGGGGACCCCCGCAGGGGTGTGCAGCCCCAGCATTTT. Protein: CASSLGDPRRGVQPQHF.